The rows below give T cell receptor beta chains drawn from one sample of a study of T cell responses to AZD1222 COVID-19 vaccine. Repertoires were generated with immunoSEQ multiplex PCR, while TCRdb's copy carries only in-frame clones and drops some. The sample lists approximately 100,000 clones, less than 95% seen once, with around 8% in the top ten. Sample: peripheral blood, taken 28 days after the second AZD1222 dose. The receptors shown here come from an adult who received the AZD1222 COVID-19 vaccine. Each CDR3 is given with its conserved first and last residue. The D gene is left open where the match is weak. Expanded clones get a size class; other rows say once, few or many, or leave the size out.

j_call	v_call	d_call	clone_size	cdr3_aa	cdr3_nt
TRBJ2-7	TRBV6-5	TRBD2	.	CASSYPPWRGRYEQYF	TGTGCCAGCAGTTACCCCCCCTGGCGGGGGAGGTACGAGCAGTACTTC
TRBJ2-3	TRBV11-2	TRBD2	.	CASSTRTSSGGNTDTQYF	TGTGCCAGCAGCACACGGACTTCGAGCGGGGGGAACACAGATACGCAGTATTTT
TRBJ1-6	TRBV19	.	.	CASSIGDLNSPLHF	TGTGCCAGTAGTATAGGTGATCTTAATTCACCCCTCCACTTT
TRBJ1-2	TRBV19	TRBD1	.	CASSLQTGLVGYTF	TGTGCCAGTAGCCTCCAGACAGGGTTGGTGGGCTACACCTTC
TRBJ1-6	TRBV5-1	.	.	CASSQGNGPYNSPLHF	TGCGCCAGCAGCCAAGGGAACGGCCCCTATAATTCACCCCTCCACTTT
TRBJ1-6	TRBV30	.	once	CAWSGARDSPLHF	TGTGCCTGGAGTGGGGCCCGTGATTCACCCCTCCACTTT
TRBJ1-1	TRBV19	TRBD1	.	CASRSGTGGVGTEAFF	TGTGCCAGTAGATCCGGGACAGGGGGCGTCGGCACTGAAGCTTTCTTT
TRBJ2-2	TRBV7-8	.	.	CASSLSGLGTGELFF	TGTGCCAGCAGCTTAAGCGGTCTGGGGACCGGGGAGCTGTTTTTT
TRBJ2-7	TRBV27	.	.	CASSLGDGHTYEQYF	TGTGCCAGCAGCCTAGGGGACGGACACACCTACGAGCAGTACTTC
TRBJ1-3	TRBV4-3	.	once	CASSQYRGAGNTIYF	TGCGCCAGCAGCCAATATCGGGGGGCAGGAAACACCATATATTTT
TRBJ2-3	TRBV10-3	TRBD1	.	CAISGRQGGSGTDTQYF	TGTGCCATCAGTGGAAGACAGGGGGGTTCGGGCACAGATACGCAGTATTTT